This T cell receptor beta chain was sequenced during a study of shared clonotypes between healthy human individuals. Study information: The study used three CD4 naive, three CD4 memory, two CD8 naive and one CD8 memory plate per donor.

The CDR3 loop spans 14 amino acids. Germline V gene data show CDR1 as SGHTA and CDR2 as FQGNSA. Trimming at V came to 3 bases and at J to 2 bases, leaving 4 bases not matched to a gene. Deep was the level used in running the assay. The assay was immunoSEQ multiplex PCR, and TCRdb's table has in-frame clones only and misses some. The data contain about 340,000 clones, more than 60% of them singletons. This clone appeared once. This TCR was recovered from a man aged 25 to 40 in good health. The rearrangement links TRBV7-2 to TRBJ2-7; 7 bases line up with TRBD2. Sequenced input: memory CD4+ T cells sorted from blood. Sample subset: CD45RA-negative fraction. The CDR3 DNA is TGTGCCAGCAGCTTTTTAGCGGGCCCCTACGAGCAGTACTTC. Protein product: CASSFLAGPYEQYF.